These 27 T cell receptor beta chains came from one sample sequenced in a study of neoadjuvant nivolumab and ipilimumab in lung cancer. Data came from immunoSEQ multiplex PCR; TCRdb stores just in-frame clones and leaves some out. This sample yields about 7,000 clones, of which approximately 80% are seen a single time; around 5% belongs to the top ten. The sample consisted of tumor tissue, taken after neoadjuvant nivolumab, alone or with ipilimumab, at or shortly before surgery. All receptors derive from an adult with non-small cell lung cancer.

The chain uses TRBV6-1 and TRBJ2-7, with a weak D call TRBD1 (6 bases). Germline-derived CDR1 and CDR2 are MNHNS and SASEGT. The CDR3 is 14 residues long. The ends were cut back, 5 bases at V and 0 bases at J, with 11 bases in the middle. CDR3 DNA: TGTGCCAGCAGTCGACAGGTCAGCTCCTACGAGCAGTACTTC. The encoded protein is CASSRQVSSYEQYF.

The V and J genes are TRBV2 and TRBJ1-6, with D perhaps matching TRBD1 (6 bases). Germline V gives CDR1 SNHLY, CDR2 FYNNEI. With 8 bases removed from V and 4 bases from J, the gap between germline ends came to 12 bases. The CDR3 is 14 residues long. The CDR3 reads CASHGQNYNSPLHF. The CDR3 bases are TGTGCCAGCCACGGACAGAATTATAATTCACCCCTCCACTTT.

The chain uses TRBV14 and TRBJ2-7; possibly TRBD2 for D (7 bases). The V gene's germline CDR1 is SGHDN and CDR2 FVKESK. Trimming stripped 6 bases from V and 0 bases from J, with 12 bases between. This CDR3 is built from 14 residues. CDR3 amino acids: CASRRGGTSYEQYF. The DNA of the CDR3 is TGTGCCAGCAGAAGGGGGGGCACCTCCTACGAGCAGTACTTC.

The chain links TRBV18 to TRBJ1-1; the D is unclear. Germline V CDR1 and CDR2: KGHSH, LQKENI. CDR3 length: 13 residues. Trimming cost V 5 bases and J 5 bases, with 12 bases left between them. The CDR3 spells CASSSSRGTEAFF. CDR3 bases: TGTGCCAGCTCATCTTCACGCGGGACTGAAGCTTTCTTT.

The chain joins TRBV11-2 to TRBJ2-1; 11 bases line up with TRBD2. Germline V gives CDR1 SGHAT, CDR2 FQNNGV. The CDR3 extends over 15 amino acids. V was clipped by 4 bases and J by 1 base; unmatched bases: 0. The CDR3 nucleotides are TGTGCCAGCAGCTCTAGCGGGGGGTCCTACAATGAGCAGTTCTTC. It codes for CASSSSGGSYNEQFF.

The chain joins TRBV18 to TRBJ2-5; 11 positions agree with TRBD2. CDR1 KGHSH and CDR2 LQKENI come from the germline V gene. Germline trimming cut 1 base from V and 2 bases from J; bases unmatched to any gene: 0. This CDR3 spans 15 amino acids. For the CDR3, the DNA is TGTGCCAGCTCACCACTAGCGGGGGGGCAAGAGACCCAGTACTTC. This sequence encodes CASSPLAGGQETQYF.

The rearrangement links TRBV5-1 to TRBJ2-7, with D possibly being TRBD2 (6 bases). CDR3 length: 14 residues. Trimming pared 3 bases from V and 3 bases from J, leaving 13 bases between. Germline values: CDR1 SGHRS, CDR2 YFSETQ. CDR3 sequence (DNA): TGCGCCAGCAGCTCCTGGGACGGGGGCTACGAGCAGTACTTC. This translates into CASSSWDGGYEQYF.

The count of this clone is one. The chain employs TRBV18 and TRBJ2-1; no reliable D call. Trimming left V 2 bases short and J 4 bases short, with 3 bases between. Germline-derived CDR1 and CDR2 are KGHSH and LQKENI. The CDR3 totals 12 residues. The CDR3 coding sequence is TGTGCCAGCTCACCAGAATACAATGAGCAGTTCTTC. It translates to CASSPEYNEQFF.

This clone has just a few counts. The CDR3 DNA reads TGTGCCAGCAGTCTCGACGGGACAGGGCAGTTGTACGAGCAGTACTTC. As protein: CASSLDGTGQLYEQYF. The V and J genes are TRBV27 and TRBJ2-7, with 9 bases aligning to TRBD1. V shed 5 bases and J 4 bases; nucleotides not matched to a gene: 12. Germline loops: CDR1 MNHEY, CDR2 SMNVEV (reference sequence). CDR3 length equals 16 residues.

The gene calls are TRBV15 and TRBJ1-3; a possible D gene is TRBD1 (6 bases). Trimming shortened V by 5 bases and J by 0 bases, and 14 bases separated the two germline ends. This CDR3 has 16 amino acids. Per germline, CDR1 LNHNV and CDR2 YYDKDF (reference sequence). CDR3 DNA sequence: TGTGCCACCAGCCGCGACAGGTTCAACTCTGGAAACACCATATATTTT. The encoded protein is CATSRDRFNSGNTIYF.

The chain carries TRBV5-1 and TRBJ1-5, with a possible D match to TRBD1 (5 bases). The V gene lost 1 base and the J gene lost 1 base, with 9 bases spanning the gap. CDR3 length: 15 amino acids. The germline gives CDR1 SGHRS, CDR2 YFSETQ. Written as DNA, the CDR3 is TGCGCCAGCAGCTTGACGGGGGAGAGCAATCAGCCCCAGCATTTT. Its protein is CASSLTGESNQPQHF.

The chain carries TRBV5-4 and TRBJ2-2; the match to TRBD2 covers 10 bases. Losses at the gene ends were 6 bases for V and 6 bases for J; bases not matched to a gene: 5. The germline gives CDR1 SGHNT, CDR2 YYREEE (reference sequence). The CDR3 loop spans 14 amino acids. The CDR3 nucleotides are TGTGCCAGCACCCGGACTAGCGGTCCCGGGGAGCTGTTTTTT. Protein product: CASTRTSGPGELFF.

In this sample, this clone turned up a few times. CDR3 in DNA: TGTGCCAGCAGCTTAGCTGGGGTCAACGAGCAGTACTTC. This translates into CASSLAGVNEQYF. The genes are TRBV11-2 and TRBJ2-7; unclear D gene. Trimming removed 1 base at V and 5 bases at J, with 9 bases between. Germline assignment: CDR1 SGHAT and CDR2 FQNNGV. The CDR3 sequence is 13 residues long.

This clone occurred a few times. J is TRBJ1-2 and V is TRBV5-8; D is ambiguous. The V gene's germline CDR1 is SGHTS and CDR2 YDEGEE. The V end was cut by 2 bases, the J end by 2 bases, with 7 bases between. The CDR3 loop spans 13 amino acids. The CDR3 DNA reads TGTGCCAGCAGCTTTGCGGTAAACTATGGCTACACCTTC. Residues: CASSFAVNYGYTF.

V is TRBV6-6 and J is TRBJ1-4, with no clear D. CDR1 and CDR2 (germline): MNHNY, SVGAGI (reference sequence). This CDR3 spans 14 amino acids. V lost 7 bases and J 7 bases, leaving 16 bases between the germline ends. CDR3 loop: CASTSPGRPEKLFF. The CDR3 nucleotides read TGTGCCAGCACCTCCCCAGGTCGGCCTGAAAAACTGTTTTTT.

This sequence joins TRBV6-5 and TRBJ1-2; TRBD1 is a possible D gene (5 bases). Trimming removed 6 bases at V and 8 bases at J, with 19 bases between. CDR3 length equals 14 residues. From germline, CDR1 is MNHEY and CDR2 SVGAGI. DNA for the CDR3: TGTGCCAGCAGGCCCCCGGGACGGCTACAGGGCTACACCTTC. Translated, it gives CASRPPGRLQGYTF.

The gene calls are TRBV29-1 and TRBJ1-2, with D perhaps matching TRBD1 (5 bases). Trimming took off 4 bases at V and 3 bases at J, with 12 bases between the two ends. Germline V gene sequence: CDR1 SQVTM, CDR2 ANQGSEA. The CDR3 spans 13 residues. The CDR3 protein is CSVARGVDYGYTF. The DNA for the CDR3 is TGCAGCGTTGCACGGGGGGTTGACTATGGCTACACCTTC. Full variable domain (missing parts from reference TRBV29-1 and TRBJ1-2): SAVISQKPSRDICQRGTSLTIQCQVDSQVTMMFWYRQQPGQSLTLIATANQGSEATYESGFVIDKFPISRPNLTFSTLTVSNMSPEDSSIYLCSVARGVDYGYTFGSGTRLTVV.

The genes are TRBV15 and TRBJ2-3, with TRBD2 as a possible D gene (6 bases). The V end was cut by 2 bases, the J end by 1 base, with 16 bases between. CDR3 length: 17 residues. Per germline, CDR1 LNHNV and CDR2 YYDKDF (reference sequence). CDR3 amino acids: CATSRNYGGRGTDTQYF. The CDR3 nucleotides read TGTGCCACCAGCAGAAACTACGGGGGAAGGGGCACAGATACGCAGTATTTT.

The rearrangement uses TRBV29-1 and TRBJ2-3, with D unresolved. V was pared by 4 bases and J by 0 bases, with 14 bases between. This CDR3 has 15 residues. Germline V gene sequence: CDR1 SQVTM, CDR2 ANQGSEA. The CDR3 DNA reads TGCAGCGTTGTGAAGGGTGCGCGTAGCACAGATACGCAGTATTTT. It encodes CSVVKGARSTDTQYF.

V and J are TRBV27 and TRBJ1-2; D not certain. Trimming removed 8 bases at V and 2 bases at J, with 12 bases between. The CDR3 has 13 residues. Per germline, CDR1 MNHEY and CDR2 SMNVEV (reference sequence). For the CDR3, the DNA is TGTGCCAGCGTCGGGGATAGGAACTATGGCTACACCTTC. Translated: CASVGDRNYGYTF.

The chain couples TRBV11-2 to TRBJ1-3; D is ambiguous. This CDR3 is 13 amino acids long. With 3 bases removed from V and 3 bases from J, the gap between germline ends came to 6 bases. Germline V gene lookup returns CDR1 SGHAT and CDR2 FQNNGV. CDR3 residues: CASSLGLGNTIYF. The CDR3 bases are TGTGCCAGCAGCTTGGGCCTTGGAAACACCATATATTTT.

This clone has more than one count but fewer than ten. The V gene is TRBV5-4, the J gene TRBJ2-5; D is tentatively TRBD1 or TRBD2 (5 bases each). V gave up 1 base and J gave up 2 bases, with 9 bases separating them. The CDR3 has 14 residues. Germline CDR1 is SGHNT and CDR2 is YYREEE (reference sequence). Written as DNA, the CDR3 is TGTGCCAGCAGCTTGAAGGGACCTCAAGAGACCCAGTACTTC. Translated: CASSLKGPQETQYF.

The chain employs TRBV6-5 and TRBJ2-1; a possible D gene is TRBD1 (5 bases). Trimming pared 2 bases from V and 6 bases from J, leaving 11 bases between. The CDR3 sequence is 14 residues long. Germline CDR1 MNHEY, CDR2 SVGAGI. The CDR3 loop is CASSYAGQGNEQFF. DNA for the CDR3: TGTGCCAGCAGTTACGCCGGGCAGGGCAATGAGCAGTTCTTC.

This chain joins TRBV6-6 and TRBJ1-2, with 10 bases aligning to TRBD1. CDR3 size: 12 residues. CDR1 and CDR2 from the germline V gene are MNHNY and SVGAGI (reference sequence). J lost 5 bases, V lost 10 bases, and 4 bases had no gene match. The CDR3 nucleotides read TGTGCCATACGGGACAGGGGTTATGGCTACACCTTC. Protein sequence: CAIRDRGYGYTF.

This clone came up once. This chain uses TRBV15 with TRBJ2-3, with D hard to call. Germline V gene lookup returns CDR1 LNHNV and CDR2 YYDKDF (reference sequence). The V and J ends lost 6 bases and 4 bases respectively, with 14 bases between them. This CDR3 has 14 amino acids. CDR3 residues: CATRQYDAADTQYF. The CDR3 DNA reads TGTGCCACCAGACAGTACGACGCCGCAGATACGCAGTATTTT. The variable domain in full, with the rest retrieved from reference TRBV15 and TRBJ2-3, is DAMVIQNPRYQVTQFGKPVTLSCSQTLNHNVMYWYQQKSSQAPKLLFHYYDKDFNNEADTPDNFQSRRPNTSFCFLDIRSPGLGDTAMYLCATRQYDAADTQYFGPGTRLTVL.

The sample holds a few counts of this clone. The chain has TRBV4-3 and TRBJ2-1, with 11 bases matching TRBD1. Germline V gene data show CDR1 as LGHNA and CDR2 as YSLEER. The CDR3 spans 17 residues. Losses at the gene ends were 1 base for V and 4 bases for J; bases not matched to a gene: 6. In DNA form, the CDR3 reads TGCGCCAGCAGCCAAGGTTCCGGGACAGGGGGATACAATGAGCAGTTCTTC. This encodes CASSQGSGTGGYNEQFF.

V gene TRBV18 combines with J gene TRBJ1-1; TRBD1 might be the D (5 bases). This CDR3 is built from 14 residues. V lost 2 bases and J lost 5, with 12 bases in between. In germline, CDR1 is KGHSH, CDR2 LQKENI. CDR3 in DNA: TGTGCCAGCTCACCAAAAGGGACGGGGACTGAAGCTTTCTTT. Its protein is CASSPKGTGTEAFF.